This T cell receptor beta chain was identified during a study of shared clonotypes between healthy human individuals (dated by TCRdb to about 2020). For context, the study as a whole: The cohort included three men and a couple of women between 18 and 49 years of age. For each donor, CD4 naive and CD4 memory were each given three plates, CD8 naive was given two plates, and CD8 memory was given one plate. Per donor, leukapheresis produced somewhere between about 0.8 and 9 billion PBMCs. To increase sequencing depth and limit assay-specific biases, TCR repertoire library preparation and sequencing were carried out by different laboratories using diverse techniques. To estimate repertoire size and how much clonotypes are shared between individuals, the study performed deep sequencing of blood TCR repertoires from roughly five healthy adults. Broad study findings and their caveats: Sharing across a handful of donors was observed for approximately 5% of naive CD4, over 3% of naive CD8, 2.3% of memory CD4, and about 0.39% of memory CD8 clonotypes. Incomplete sequencing was indicated by rarefaction of sorted-subset datasets, despite the large sequencing depth. Pairwise subsampling indicated that sequencing depth was expected to affect the degree of clonotype sharing among donors. Only blood was sampled, and tissue TCR repertoires likely differ from those in blood. The genetic and exposure-history diversity represented was limited by the small number of donors. Higher generation probabilities were observed for clonotypes shared by all four sorted-subset donors than for non-shared clonotypes. Larger estimated clonotype richness was generally found for naive subsets than for memory subsets.

Using the deep immunoSEQ assay, TCR CDR3 regions were amplified from genomic DNA by multiplex PCR. Extracted genomic DNA from each cell subset was distributed evenly across all wells of several immunoSEQ 96-well plates, and each plate was treated as a replicate. For sorted subsets, each replicate PCR was loaded with approximately 200 ng genomic DNA, equivalent to roughly 30,000 T cell genomes. Purified libraries were quantified with a Qubit 3.0 fluorometer, sized on a Bioanalyzer 2100, and re-quantified with the KAPA Library Quantification kit. Each immunoSEQ 96-well plate was sequenced on its own single-read 150-cycle Illumina NextSeq 550 flow cell. The paper's processing steps were these. Because the immunoSEQ output included only junctional sequences and no quality scores, the filtering could not be the same as the filtering used for full-length reads. To assign V/J genes and CDR3, sequences were annotated against IMGT germline references using PyIR, a Python wrapper for IgBLAST v1.9. Reads were filtered out if the reads had weak V/J assignments (E-value above 1e-6), no CDR3, stop codons, out-of-frame junctions, or ambiguous translated residues. A V3J clonotype was defined by an identical inferred V gene, J gene, and CDR3 amino acid sequence. To compute the percentage overlap between repertoires, the number of shared unique clonotypes was divided by the size of the smaller repertoire. Richness of each repertoire was evaluated using RTK rarefaction, the Chao1 estimator, and Recon v2.1 estimates of unobserved clonotypes. Generation probabilities for all TCRbeta clonotypes obtained by the gDNA method from a handful of donors were computed using OLGA. Here the immuneACCESS table is served through TCRdb, limited to in-frame sequences with V and J called. Missing clones are a known gap in these copies; in checked studies unresolved V genes cover under half, and the rest lacks a known reason. From that table come the V and J calls and clone size; the DNA was used to work out D and trimming. Here the sample has over a million clones; under 80% occur a single time. 1.5% of the sample is taken by the ten largest.

The donors were healthy, HIV-negative adults with no recently reported acute infections or vaccinations. Only Caucasian adults living in Nashville, Tennessee, USA were represented among the donors. Magnetic negative selection was used to enrich CD4+ T cells, after which naive cells were positively selected on CD45RA and the negative fraction became the memory subset. After blood collection by leukapheresis, PBMCs were isolated using Ficoll-Histopaque density gradient centrifugation and then cryopreserved in the vapor phase of liquid nitrogen. Purity and quantity of every magnetically sorted T cell population were checked by analytical flow cytometry. From each sorted fraction, genomic DNA was isolated and quantified by UV absorbance on a Nanodrop 2000c. For this clone: Which antigen it targets is not known. No much larger clonotype is one base removed from it; base qualities were not supplied.

The junction carries 10 bases between V and J, which are trimmed by 1 base and 3 bases respectively. Including the terminal cysteine and phenylalanine, the CDR3 comprises 15 residues. Solely the CDR3 DNA is kept, with 45 bases framed from the first base. In the germline V gene, CDR1 corresponds to SNHLY and CDR2 to FYNNEI. This receptor was obtained from a young man in good health. Sequencing input: memory CD4+ T cells sorted from blood. The cell subset or site label, read with the paper, signifies: CD45RA-negative fraction. This sequence uses TRBV2 and TRBJ1-5; a confident D gene designation cannot be given. This receptor has the CDR3 CASSEGAEYNQPQHF. The DNA sequence follows: TGTGCCAGCAGTGAAGGGGCAGAGTACAATCAGCCCCAGCATTTT.